This T cell receptor beta chain comes out of a study of T cells in Graves' hyperthyroidism and ophthalmopathy. Amplification yielded TCR beta CDR3 regions, with RNA transcripts as the source. Carried out on the TCR CDR3, a first-round RT-PCR used the HTBI primer set. TCRdb re-called the multiplex PCR reads through MiXCR, storing one row per CDR3 protein. The sample has more than 300,000 distinct CDR3 sequences, roughly a sixth seen once. The sequence came from a woman aged 25-40 years with Graves' hyperthyroidism that later progressed to Graves' ophthalmopathy. Sequenced material: blood.

CDR3 sequence reads: CASSTGSGINEQFF. The CDR3 coding sequence is TGTGCCAGCAGTACGGGTAGCGGGATCAATGAGCAGTTCTTC. The rearrangement links TRBV27 to TRBJ2-1; 8 bases match TRBD2. The CDR3 consists of 14 residues. V was pared by 5 bases and J by 6 bases, with 6 bases of the junction left unmatched. Germline CDR1 is MNHEY and CDR2 is SMNVEV (reference sequence).